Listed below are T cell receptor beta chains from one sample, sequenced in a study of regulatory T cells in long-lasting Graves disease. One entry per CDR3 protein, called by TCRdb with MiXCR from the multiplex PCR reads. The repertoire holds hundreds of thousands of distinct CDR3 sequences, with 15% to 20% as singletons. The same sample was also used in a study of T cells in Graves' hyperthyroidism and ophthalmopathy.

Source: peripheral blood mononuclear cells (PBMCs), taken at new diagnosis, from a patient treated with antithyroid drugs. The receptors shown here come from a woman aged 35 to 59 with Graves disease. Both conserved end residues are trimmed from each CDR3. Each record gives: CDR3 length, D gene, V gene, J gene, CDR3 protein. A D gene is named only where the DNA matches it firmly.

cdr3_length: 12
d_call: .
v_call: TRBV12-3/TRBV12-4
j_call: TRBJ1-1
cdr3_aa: ASSFRGVNTEAF

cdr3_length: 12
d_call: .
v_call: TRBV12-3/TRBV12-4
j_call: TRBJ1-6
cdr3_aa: ASRETGFRSPLH

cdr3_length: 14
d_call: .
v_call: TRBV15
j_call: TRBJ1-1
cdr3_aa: ATSRDQPGRNTEAF

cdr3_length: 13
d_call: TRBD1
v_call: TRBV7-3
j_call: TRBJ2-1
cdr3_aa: ASSSDRGEYNEQF

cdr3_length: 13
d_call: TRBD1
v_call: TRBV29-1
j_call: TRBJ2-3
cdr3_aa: SVAHTGAGTDTQY

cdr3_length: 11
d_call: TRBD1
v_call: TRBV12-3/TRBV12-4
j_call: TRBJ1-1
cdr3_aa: ASSLGDRAEAF

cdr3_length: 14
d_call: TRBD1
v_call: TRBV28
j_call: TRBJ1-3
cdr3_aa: ASSGPGQGSGNTIY

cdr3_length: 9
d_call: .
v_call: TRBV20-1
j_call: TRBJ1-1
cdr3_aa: SARQNTEAF

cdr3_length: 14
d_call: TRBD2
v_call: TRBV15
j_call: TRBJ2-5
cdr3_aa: ATSPMGELASETQY

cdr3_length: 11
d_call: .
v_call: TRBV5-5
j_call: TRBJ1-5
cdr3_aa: ASSLESDQPQH

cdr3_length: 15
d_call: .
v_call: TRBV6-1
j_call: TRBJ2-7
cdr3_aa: ASRSSGTTFSKYEQY

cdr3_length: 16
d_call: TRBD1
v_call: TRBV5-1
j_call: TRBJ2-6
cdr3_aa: ASSYDGQGASGTNVLT

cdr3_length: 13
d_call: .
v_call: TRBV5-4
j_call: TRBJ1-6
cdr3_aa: ASSLWQGYNSPLH

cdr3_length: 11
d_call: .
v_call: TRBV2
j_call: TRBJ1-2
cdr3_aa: ASSPTGANGYT

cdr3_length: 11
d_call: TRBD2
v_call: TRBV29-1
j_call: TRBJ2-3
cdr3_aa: STSGGVTDTQY

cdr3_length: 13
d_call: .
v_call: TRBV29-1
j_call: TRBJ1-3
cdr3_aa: SVDGPGSSGDTIY

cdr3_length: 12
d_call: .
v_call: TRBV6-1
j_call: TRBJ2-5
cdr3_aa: ASSPQSGVETQY

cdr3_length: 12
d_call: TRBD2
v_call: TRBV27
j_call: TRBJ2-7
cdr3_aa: ASSFTSGGYEQY

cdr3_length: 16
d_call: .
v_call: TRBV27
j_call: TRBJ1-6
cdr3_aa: ASSLKGPGAFYNSPLH

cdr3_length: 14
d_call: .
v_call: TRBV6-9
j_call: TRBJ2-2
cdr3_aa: TSSYSGPLGDGELF

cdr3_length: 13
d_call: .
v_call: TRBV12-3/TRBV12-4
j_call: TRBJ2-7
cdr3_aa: ASRASGTVFYEQY

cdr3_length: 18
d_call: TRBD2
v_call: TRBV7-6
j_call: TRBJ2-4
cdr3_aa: ASSPSGRLAGPLAKNIQY

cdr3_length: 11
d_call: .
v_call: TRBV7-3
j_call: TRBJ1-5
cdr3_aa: ASSLEDFQPQH

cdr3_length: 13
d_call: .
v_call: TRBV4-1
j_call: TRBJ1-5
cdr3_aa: ASSHPARDVQPQH

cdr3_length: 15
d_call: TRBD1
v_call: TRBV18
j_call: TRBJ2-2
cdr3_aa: ASSPGTGGPNTGELF

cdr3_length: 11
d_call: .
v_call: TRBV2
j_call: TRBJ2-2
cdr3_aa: ASRTETTGELF

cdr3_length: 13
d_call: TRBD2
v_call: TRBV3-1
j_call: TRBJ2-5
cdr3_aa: ASSQLAGGPETQY

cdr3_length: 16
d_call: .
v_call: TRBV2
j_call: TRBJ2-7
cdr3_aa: ASSRQAPEGAPEGEQY

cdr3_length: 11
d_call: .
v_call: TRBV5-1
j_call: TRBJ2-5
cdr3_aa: ASSFLREETQY

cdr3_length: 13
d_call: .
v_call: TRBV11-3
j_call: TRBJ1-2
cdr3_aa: ASSLGPEANCGYT

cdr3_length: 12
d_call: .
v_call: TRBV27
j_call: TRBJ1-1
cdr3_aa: VSSLFRVSTEAF

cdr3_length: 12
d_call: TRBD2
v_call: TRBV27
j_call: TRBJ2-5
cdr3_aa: ASGSPGGQETQY

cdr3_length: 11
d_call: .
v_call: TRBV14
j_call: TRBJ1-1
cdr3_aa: ASSPYWDTEAF

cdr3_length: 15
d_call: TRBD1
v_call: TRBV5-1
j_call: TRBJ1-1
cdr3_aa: ASSEDRGLLVGTEAF

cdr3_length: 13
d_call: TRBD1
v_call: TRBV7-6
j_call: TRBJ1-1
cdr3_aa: ASSSQGALNTEAL